Described below is a single T cell receptor (beta chain) sequence and its context. This CDR3 has 15 residues. Germline CDR1 SGHKS, CDR2 YYEKEE (reference sequence). V was cut by 4 bases and J by 1 base, with 13 bases left in between. The data originate from a study of blood T cell repertoires in COVID-19. Study-wide background: The samples span acute and convalescent COVID-19 from the United States, Italy and Spain. The analysed material was cDNA or gDNA that came from T cells, B-cell-depleted T cells, or PBMCs.

Original processing notes: Researchers report that nucleated cell counts were estimated from reference gene primer amplification. TCRdb's copy holds only in-frame clones and misses some; the assay was immunoSEQ multiplex PCR. D and trimming come from the DNA, and the V and J calls and clone size come from that table. Altogether 25,000 to 30,000 clones are present, approximately 83% being singletons, with the ten largest covering approximately 25%. Sequencing was done on a sample of peripheral blood. The chain carries TRBV5-5 and TRBJ2-3; D is possibly TRBD1 (6 bases). The sequence was obtained from a human donor in a cohort sampled during active COVID-19. Written as DNA, the CDR3 is TGTGCCAGCAGCCCAGGGGAGTGGGGCACAGATACGCAGTATTTT. Its protein product is CASSPGEWGTDTQYF.